The rows below give T cell receptor beta chains drawn from one sample of a study of cytomegalovirus exposure and HLA in healthy donors. Only in-frame clones appear in the TCRdb table, and some are missing; sequencing was by immunoSEQ multiplex PCR. The repertoire holds 130,000 to 150,000 clones, with 60% to 85% as singletons. Sequencing was carried out using PBMCs. All receptors come from a woman in her thirties or forties in good health and CMV-seropositive. CDR3s include the opening cysteine and the closing phenylalanine or tryptophan. A D gene is named only where the DNA matches it firmly. Clone sizes are given selectively: once, few, many, or a class where the clone is expanded.

d_call	v_call	j_call	cdr3_length	clone_size	cdr3_nt	cdr3_aa
TRBD2	TRBV5-4	TRBJ2-3	14	NA	TGTGCCAGCAGCTTGACGGGGGGAGGGGACACGCAGTATTTT	CASSLTGGGDTQYF
TRBD2	TRBV18	TRBJ2-7	16	NA	TGTGCCAGCTCACCACCTCTAGCGGGGGGATTGAACGAGCAGTACTTC	CASSPPLAGGLNEQYF
TRBD1	TRBV27	TRBJ2-7	14	NA	TGTGCCAGCAGTTTCCGGGACAGGGGAGGAGAGCAGTACTTC	CASSFRDRGGEQYF
NA	TRBV5-1	TRBJ2-1	14	NA	TGCGCCAGCAGCTCGGCCCCAGGGGTCAATGAGCAGTTCTTC	CASSSAPGVNEQFF
NA	TRBV5-1	TRBJ2-5	14	NA	TGCGCCAGCAGCTTGTCAGGGAAACAAGAGACCCAGTACTTC	CASSLSGKQETQYF
TRBD1	TRBV10-3	TRBJ2-7	14	once	TGTGCCATCAGGAGGGACAGTGTCTTGAACGAGCAGTACTTC	CAIRRDSVLNEQYF
NA	TRBV5-1	TRBJ2-7	12	few	TGCGCCAGCAGCTTGGGCGGTCCAGAGCAGTACTTC	CASSLGGPEQYF
NA	TRBV6-5	TRBJ1-1	13	few	TGTGCCTCCCAAGTTGGGGAGGGCACTGAAGCTTTCTTT	CASQVGEGTEAFF
NA	TRBV6-6	TRBJ2-1	12	NA	TGTGCCAGCAGTTCAACCTACAATGAGCAGTTCTTC	CASSSTYNEQFF
NA	TRBV7-9	TRBJ1-2	13	NA	TGTGCCAGCAGCCGGGACATGCGTTATGGCTACACCTTC	CASSRDMRYGYTF
NA	TRBV5-4	TRBJ1-6	16	NA	TGTGCCAGCAGCAGACAGGAGAGCTCCTATAATTCACCCCTCCACTTT	CASSRQESSYNSPLHF
NA	TRBV5-6	TRBJ2-1	17	NA	TGTGCCAGCAGCCGCCGACTGAGGGTTAGCTCCTACAATGAGCAGTTCTTC	CASSRRLRVSSYNEQFF
NA	TRBV6-5	TRBJ1-1	15	NA	TGTGCCAGCAGTTCCGCCTCGAGGGTTGACACTGAAGCTTTCTTT	CASSSASRVDTEAFF
NA	TRBV19	TRBJ1-6	14	once	TGTGCCAGTACCGAGGTCGGATCCGGCTCACCCCTCCACTTT	CASTEVGSGSPLHF
NA	TRBV6-1	TRBJ1-2	14	NA	TGTGCCAGCAGTGAACGGGAATATGACTATGGCTACACCTTC	CASSEREYDYGYTF
TRBD2	TRBV18	TRBJ2-3	16	NA	TGTGCCAGCTCACCGGGACCGGGAGGGAGCACAGATACGCAGTATTTT	CASSPGPGGSTDTQYF
NA	TRBV6-1	TRBJ2-2	12	NA	TGTGCCAGCACAGGGGGGACCGGGGAGCTGTTTTTT	CASTGGTGELFF
TRBD1	TRBV9	TRBJ2-2	17	NA	TGTGCCAGCAGCCTTAATCAGGGGACAGGGTTCACCGGGGAGCTGTTTTTT	CASSLNQGTGFTGELFF
TRBD2	TRBV6-5	TRBJ2-1	13	NA	TGTGCCAGCCGCGGGGGGGCGGGCGATGAGCAGTTCTTC	CASRGGAGDEQFF
TRBD1	TRBV28	TRBJ2-7	16	NA	TGTGCCAGCAGTCCACCCCCGGGACAGGGTTTCTACGAGCAGTACTTC	CASSPPPGQGFYEQYF
TRBD2	TRBV6-6	TRBJ2-3	15	once	TGTGCCAGCAAGGGGCCTAGCGGGGGGGCCGGTACGCAGTATTTT	CASKGPSGGAGTQYF
TRBD1	TRBV9	TRBJ2-5	16	few	TGTGCCAGCAGCCCGAGCTCCGGACAGGGGGGAGAGACCCAGTACTTC	CASSPSSGQGGETQYF
NA	TRBV5-4	TRBJ2-5	14	NA	TGTGCCAGCAGCTTTGGGAGAGGCCAAGAGACCCAGTACTTC	CASSFGRGQETQYF
TRBD1	TRBV4-1	TRBJ2-1	15	NA	TGCGCCAGCAGCCCTGGACAGGGGGCCTACAATGAGCAGTTCTTC	CASSPGQGAYNEQFF
NA	TRBV9	TRBJ2-3	15	NA	TGTGCCAGCAGCGTGGACAGTACGGGGCCAGATACGCAGTATTTT	CASSVDSTGPDTQYF
TRBD1	TRBV7-3	TRBJ2-4	14	NA	TGTGCCAGCAGCTTTAGCGGACAGGGAGACATTCAGTACTTC	CASSFSGQGDIQYF
NA	TRBV2	TRBJ2-1	14	NA	TGTGCCAGCAGTGTCTCACCTAGTGTCAATGAGCAGTTCTTC	CASSVSPSVNEQFF
TRBD1	TRBV28	TRBJ1-2	14	NA	TGTGCCAGCAGTCCCCCGGACAGGGGGGGAGGCTACACCTTC	CASSPPDRGGGYTF
NA	TRBV5-5	TRBJ1-2	13	NA	TGTGCCAGCAGCTTGGAGCCCGGGGTCGGCTACACCTTC	CASSLEPGVGYTF
TRBD1	TRBV18	TRBJ1-1	13	NA	TGTGCCAGCTCACCCTGGGACAGGGCGGAAGCTTTCTTT	CASSPWDRAEAFF
NA	TRBV27	TRBJ2-4	17	few	TGTGCCAGCAGTTTCGGGCGGACTATGGGGGCCAAAAACATTCAGTACTTC	CASSFGRTMGAKNIQYF
NA	TRBV18	TRBJ1-1	15	NA	TGTGCCAGCTCAAATCGCTGGGGGGTAGACACTGAAGCTTTCTTT	CASSNRWGVDTEAFF
NA	TRBV6-5	TRBJ1-1	15	NA	TGTGCCAGCAGTTACAGCGGGGGGCTGAACACTGAAGCTTTCTTT	CASSYSGGLNTEAFF
TRBD2	TRBV2	TRBJ2-1	14	NA	TGTGCCTCCGACGGGACTAGCGGGGGCGATGAGCAGTTCTTC	CASDGTSGGDEQFF
NA	TRBV2	TRBJ1-6	16	NA	TGTGCCAGCAGGGCTGGGGCGGGAGCCTATAATTCACCCCCCCACTTT	CASRAGAGAYNSPPHF
NA	TRBV6-1	TRBJ1-2	14	NA	TGTGCCAGCAGTGAATTACCAGGGAACTATGGCTACACCTTC	CASSELPGNYGYTF
NA	TRBV10-3	TRBJ1-1	13	NA	TGTGCCATCAAAGGGGGATTGAACACTGAAGCTTTCTTT	CAIKGGLNTEAFF
TRBD2	TRBV4-1	TRBJ2-1	17	NA	TGCGCCAGCAGCCAAGAACTAGCGGGGGGGCGAGGCAATGAGCAGTTCTTC	CASSQELAGGRGNEQFF
TRBD2	TRBV5-6	TRBJ2-2	16	few	TGTGCCAGCACCCCCACTAGCGGGGGTTACACCGGGGAGCTGTTTTTT	CASTPTSGGYTGELFF
NA	TRBV27	TRBJ2-7	15	NA	TGTGCCAGCAAACTCACAGGGCTTAGCTCCTACGAGCAGTACTTC	CASKLTGLSSYEQYF
TRBD2	TRBV30	TRBJ2-1	16	NA	TGTGCCTGGATCCCCCCTGTGCGGGGGGAGTACAATGAGCAGTTCTTC	CAWIPPVRGEYNEQFF
TRBD1	TRBV13	TRBJ2-7	14	few	TGTGCCAGCAGCTTAGTAGGGGGCAGCTACGAGCAGTACTTC	CASSLVGGSYEQYF
NA	TRBV18	TRBJ2-7	13	few	TGTGCCAGCTCACCAGGGGGCGACTACGAGCAGTACTTC	CASSPGGDYEQYF
TRBD1	TRBV5-4	TRBJ1-5	16	NA	TGTGCCAGCAGCGGAAACAGGGGGGATAGCAATCAGCCCCAGCATTTT	CASSGNRGDSNQPQHF
NA	TRBV2	TRBJ1-5	11	NA	TGTGCCAGCAGGGCAGCCGGGACCCAGCATTTT	CASRAAGTQHF
NA	TRBV5-6	TRBJ1-4	15	NA	TGTGCCAGCAGCTTGGGTTTCGGGGTCAATGAAAAACTGTTTTTT	CASSLGFGVNEKLFF